The 14 T cell receptor beta chains below all came from one sample that was sequenced in a study of T cells in tuberculosis. Cells were sorted from thawed PBMC rested overnight and stained with GMM-loaded CD1B tetramer, viability dye and anti-CD3. CD1B tetramers were loaded with Rhodococcus equi-derived C32 glucose monomycolate. Profiling relied on immunoSEQ multiplex PCR, and the TCRdb table lists in-frame clones only, not all of them. The sample consists of 60,000 or so clones, about 76% of them appearing once. The sequencing sample was made of CD1b-GMM tetramer-negative cells sorted from PBMCs. The receptors here all came from an adult woman with latent tuberculosis.

The chain combines TRBV9 with TRBJ1-2; no firm D call. Germline V CDR1 and CDR2: SGDLS, YYNGEE. V was shortened by 4 bases and J by 6 bases, with 13 bases between the two germline ends. This CDR3 is built from 13 residues. The CDR3 here is CASSSRRPDGYTF. In DNA form, the CDR3 reads TGTGCCAGCAGCTCCCGGCGGCCTGATGGCTACACCTTC.

DNA for the CDR3: TGTGCCAGCAGTGAAACACGGGTTGGAAACACCATATATTTT. It yields the protein CASSETRVGNTIYF. The chain recombines TRBV6-1 with TRBJ1-3; D gene ambiguous. The germline V gene has CDR1 MNHNS and CDR2 SASEGT. The V and J ends lost 2 bases and 3 bases respectively, with 8 bases between them. The CDR3 totals 14 residues.

The chain has TRBV10-2 and TRBJ2-1; tentatively, D is TRBD2 (7 bases). CDR3 length equals 14 residues. The germline CDR1 and CDR2 sequences are WSHSY and SAAADI. Trimming took off 8 bases at V and 10 bases at J, with 21 bases between the two ends. CDR3 residues: CASGGGAGIGEQFF. The CDR3 DNA reads as TGCGCCAGCGGAGGGGGGGCGGGGATAGGCGAGCAGTTCTTC.

The V call is TRBV9, the J call TRBJ1-3; 9 bases match TRBD1. After removal of 0 bases from V and 4 bases from J, the junction contained 5 bases not matched to a gene. This CDR3 region has 16 residues. Germline CDR1 is SGDLS and CDR2 is YYNGEE. Written as DNA, the CDR3 is TGTGCCAGCAGCGTAGGACACAGGGGGCAAGGAAACACCATATATTTT. This codes for CASSVGHRGQGNTIYF.

This clone showed up just once. The V gene is TRBV5-6, the J gene TRBJ2-7; D unclear. Germline loops: CDR1 SGHDT, CDR2 YYEEEE. V shed 6 bases and J shed 4 bases, with 17 bases lying between them. The length of the CDR3 is 14 residues. CDR3 nucleotides: TGTGCCAGCACCACGACTGGCCGGGTTTACGAGCAGTACTTC. Translating gives CASTTTGRVYEQYF.

The chain recombines TRBV7-9 with TRBJ2-2; D not resolved. This CDR3 has 13 amino acids. Germline CDR1 SEHNR, CDR2 FQNEAQ (reference sequence). V lost 1 base and J 4 bases, leaving 4 bases between the germline ends. The CDR3 region has the DNA TGTGCCAGCAGCTTAGACAGCACCGGGGAGCTGTTTTTT. As protein: CASSLDSTGELFF.

The V and J genes are TRBV6-1 and TRBJ2-7; a possible D gene is TRBD2 (5 bases). The germline gives CDR1 MNHNS, CDR2 SASEGT. The V end was cut by 2 bases, the J end by 0 bases, with 8 bases between. The CDR3 is 14 residues long. CDR3 protein: CASSEPGNSYEQYF. The CDR3 nucleotides are TGTGCCAGCAGTGAACCGGGGAACTCCTACGAGCAGTACTTC.

This sequence joins TRBV6-4 and TRBJ2-6; D perhaps matches TRBD1 (6 bases). V lost 6 bases to trimming and J lost 1 base, with 10 bases between them. CDR1 is MRHNA, CDR2 SNTAGT, per germline. This CDR3 is 15 amino acids long. The DNA for the CDR3 is TGTGCCAGCAGCCACGACAGGTCTGGGGCCAACGTCCTGACTTTC. This gives the protein CASSHDRSGANVLTF.

The V gene is TRBV6-1, the J gene TRBJ1-3; D is unclear. The CDR3 consists of 16 residues. Deletions cut 4 bases from V and 5 bases from J, with 18 bases between. CDR1 is MNHNS and CDR2 is SASEGT in the germline V gene. In DNA, the CDR3 is TGTGCCAGCAGTGTATCCTGGGAGTCTCGGAGAAACACCATATATTTT. Translation gives CASSVSWESRRNTIYF.

This chain joins TRBV6-6 and TRBJ2-3, with 7 bases that match TRBD2. In germline, CDR1 is MNHNY, CDR2 SVGAGI (reference sequence). The J segment lost 4 bases and the V segment lost 5 bases, leaving 9 bases of the junction unmatched. The CDR3 runs 15 residues. The chain's CDR3 is CASSPLGGVSDTQYF. The CDR3 nucleotides are TGTGCCAGCAGTCCACTGGGAGGGGTATCAGATACGCAGTATTTT.

This clone was counted a few times. The rearrangement uses TRBV27 and TRBJ2-7; 11 positions agree with TRBD1. The CDR3 loop spans 17 amino acids. The V and J ends lost 3 bases and 4 bases, in that order; junction bases with no gene match: 11. The germline V gene encodes CDR1 MNHEY and CDR2 SMNVEV (reference sequence). DNA for the CDR3: TGTGCCAGCAGTTTCCGCCCTCCGGGACAGGGGGATTACGAGCAGTACTTC. Translating it yields CASSFRPPGQGDYEQYF.

V is TRBV28 and J is TRBJ1-5; D remains unclear. CDR1 and CDR2 from the germline V gene are MDHEN and SYDVKM. There are 11 residues in the CDR3. V lost 5 bases and J lost 4, with 3 bases in between. The CDR3 loop reads CASSRNQPQHF. The DNA for the CDR3 is TGTGCCAGCAGTCGTAATCAGCCCCAGCATTTT.

The chain employs TRBV19 and TRBJ2-7; TRBD2 matches 14 bases. V lost 9 bases and J lost 4; bases outside the gene matches: 8. The CDR3 loop spans 15 amino acids. Germline loops: CDR1 LNHDA, CDR2 SQIVND (reference sequence). The CDR3 DNA is TGTGCCAGCGCCTGGGGGACTAGCGGGAGTTACGAGCAGTACTTC. Translation gives CASAWGTSGSYEQYF.

The chain recombines TRBV30 with TRBJ1-1; a possible D gene is TRBD1 (5 bases). The CDR3 runs to 11 residues. Germline V CDR1 and CDR2: GTSNPN, SVGIG (reference sequence). V dropped 4 bases and J dropped 6 bases, with 9 bases sitting between them. The CDR3 here is CAWNRGAEAFF. CDR3 DNA sequence: TGTGCCTGGAACCGGGGGGCTGAAGCTTTCTTT.